Below, 23 T cell receptor beta chains from the same sample are listed, as sequenced in a study of blood T cell repertoires in COVID-19. Some clones are missing from TCRdb's copy, which holds only in-frame ones; the method was immunoSEQ multiplex PCR. Here the sample spans 250,000 to 350,000 clones, around 89% being singletons. The sequenced sample was PBMCs or T cells enriched from blood (not recorded which). The receptor set was obtained from a woman under 30 with acute COVID-19.

The chain joins TRBV28 to TRBJ2-7, with 8 bases identical to TRBD2. V shed 6 bases, J shed 0 bases, and the junction held 4 bases outside the gene matches. CDR3 length equals 14 residues. Germline CDR1 MDHEN, CDR2 SYDVKM. The chain's CDR3 is CASSIAGSSYEQYF. In DNA form, the CDR3 reads TGTGCCAGCAGCATAGCGGGATCCTCCTACGAGCAGTACTTC.

This clone was observed a few times. This sequence joins TRBV7-2 and TRBJ1-1; D remains unclear. The CDR3 loop spans 14 amino acids. Trimming took off 2 bases at V and 1 base at J, with 8 bases between the two ends. The germline gives CDR1 SGHTA, CDR2 FQGNSA. The CDR3 sequence is CASSLWGGNTEAFF. As DNA, the CDR3 is TGTGCCAGCAGCTTATGGGGAGGGAACACTGAAGCTTTCTTT.

V gene TRBV24-1 combines with J gene TRBJ2-3; 9 bases are a match to TRBD2. V lost 3 bases, J lost 0 bases, and 6 bases stayed unmatched. The germline V gene encodes CDR1 KGHDR and CDR2 SFDVKD. CDR3 length: 17 amino acids. CDR3 loop: CATSDPLSGRSTDTQYF. DNA for the CDR3: TGTGCCACCAGTGATCCCCTAAGCGGGAGGAGCACAGATACGCAGTATTTT.

The chain is built from TRBV28 and TRBJ1-2; the D gene is possibly TRBD1 (5 bases). Germline CDR1 and CDR2: MDHEN and SYDVKM. The CDR3 has 14 amino acids. The V end was cut by 7 bases, the J end by 0 bases, with 12 bases between. The CDR3 DNA reads TGTGCCAGCACCTGGGGGGGATCTAACTATGGCTACACCTTC. Protein product: CASTWGGSNYGYTF.

Notes on this clone: Other nucleotide sequences from this sample produce the same CDR3. This rearrangement joins TRBV28 to TRBJ1-1; 8 bases line up with TRBD1. From germline, CDR1 is MDHEN and CDR2 SYDVKM. The CDR3 spans 15 residues. Trimming took 5 bases from V and 0 from J; bases not matched to a gene: 5. CDR3 protein: CASSLRQGMNTEAFF. CDR3 nucleotides: TGTGCCAGCAGTCTAAGACAGGGGATGAACACTGAAGCTTTCTTT.

The chain has TRBV19 and TRBJ2-7; the match to TRBD2 covers 9 bases. Losses at the gene ends were 3 bases for V and 6 bases for J; bases not matched to a gene: 6. The V gene's germline CDR1 is LNHDA and CDR2 SQIVND (reference sequence). The CDR3 sequence is 14 residues long. The CDR3: CASSIHSGSSEQYF. For the CDR3, the DNA is TGTGCCAGTAGTATCCATAGCGGGAGTTCCGAGCAGTACTTC.

This clone was recorded only once. This chain joins TRBV25-1 and TRBJ2-5; 7 positions match TRBD2. V lost 6 bases, J lost 2 bases, and 9 bases stayed unmatched. Per the germline V gene, CDR1 is MGHDK and CDR2 is SYGVNS. The CDR3 sequence is 15 residues long. The CDR3 reads CASSPFVGGQETQYF. In nucleotides, the CDR3 is TGTGCCAGCAGCCCTTTTGTGGGGGGGCAAGAGACCCAGTACTTC.

The chain carries TRBV6-6 and TRBJ1-2, with a tentative D call TRBD1 (5 bases). The CDR3 covers 15 residues. The germline V gene has CDR1 MNHNY and CDR2 SVGAGI (reference sequence). Trimming took 5 bases from V and 4 from J, leaving 17 bases between them. CDR3 nucleotide sequence: TGTGCCAGCAGTCCCATCACGGGGGGACCCTATGGCTACACCTTC. Translating it yields CASSPITGGPYGYTF.

The count of this clone is one. This chain connects TRBV18 to TRBJ2-3, with D perhaps matching TRBD2 (5 bases). The CDR3 consists of 16 residues. Trimming stripped 1 base from V and 2 bases from J, with 13 bases between. The V gene's germline CDR1 is KGHSH and CDR2 LQKENI. The CDR3 DNA follows: TGTGCCAGCTCACCACTCGGGGTGGGTGACACAGATACGCAGTATTTT. Residues: CASSPLGVGDTDTQYF.

This clone was seen only once. The chain couples TRBV7-9 to TRBJ2-1; 7 nucleotides agree with TRBD2. The CDR3 covers 15 residues. Trimming removed 7 bases from V and 5 bases from J; junction bases left unmatched: 11. Looked up from germline, CDR1 is SEHNR and CDR2 is FQNEAQ (reference sequence). DNA for the CDR3: TGTGCCAGCAATCGGGCTAGCGGACATGACAATGAGCAGTTCTTC. This sequence encodes CASNRASGHDNEQFF.

This sequence joins TRBV27 and TRBJ2-7; 9 positions match TRBD2. The ends lost 3 bases at V and 5 bases at J; junction bases unmatched: 8. CDR1 and CDR2 (germline): MNHEY, SMNVEV (reference sequence). The CDR3 contains 15 residues. CDR3 region: CASSFYGTSKNEQYF. The CDR3 coding sequence is TGTGCCAGCAGTTTCTATGGGACTAGCAAAAACGAGCAGTACTTC.

This clone was seen a handful of times. The chain recombines TRBV2 with TRBJ2-1; tentatively, D is TRBD1 (5 bases). This CDR3 has 13 amino acids. V was shortened by 6 bases and J by 9 bases, with 15 bases between the two germline ends. Germline CDR1 SNHLY, CDR2 FYNNEI. The CDR3 region is CASRKGKSGEQFF. In DNA, the CDR3 is TGTGCCAGCAGAAAGGGGAAGTCCGGTGAGCAGTTCTTC.

The chain combines TRBV5-1 with TRBJ2-3; 8 nucleotides agree with TRBD2. Germline V gives CDR1 SGHRS, CDR2 YFSETQ. The V and J ends lost 0 bases and 2 bases, in that order; junction bases with no gene match: 5. The CDR3 runs to 16 residues. This chain's CDR3 is CASSLGTSGYTDTQYF. The CDR3, as DNA: TGCGCCAGCAGCTTGGGAACTAGCGGATACACAGATACGCAGTATTTT.

This clone has a single count. V usage is TRBV6-5 and J usage is TRBJ2-3; D perhaps matches TRBD1 (6 bases). The germline V gene has CDR1 MNHEY and CDR2 SVGAGI. The CDR3 covers 15 residues. The V gene lost 1 base and the J gene lost 4 bases, with 12 bases spanning the gap. The CDR3 reads CASSYWGRGADTQYF. CDR3 DNA sequence: TGTGCCAGCAGTTACTGGGGCAGGGGAGCAGATACGCAGTATTTT.

The chain combines TRBV28 with TRBJ1-2; TRBD1 matches 8 bases. Trimming cost V 8 bases and J 0 bases; bases outside gene matches: 5. The V gene's germline CDR1 is MDHEN and CDR2 SYDVKM. The CDR3 length is 14 residues. The CDR3 DNA follows: TGTGCCAGCTTTGTACAGGGGGCTAACTATGGCTACACCTTC. Translating gives CASFVQGANYGYTF.

The chain recombines TRBV11-1 with TRBJ1-2, with D unresolved. This CDR3 has 13 amino acids. The V gene lost 5 bases and the J gene lost 7 bases, with 14 bases spanning the gap. Germline V gene data show CDR1 as SGHAT and CDR2 as FQDESV (reference sequence). Written as DNA, the CDR3 is TGTGCCAGCAGCCCTACACGGACTGGTGGCTACACCTTC. It codes for CASSPTRTGGYTF.

With respect to this clone: The CDR3 carries no conserved terminal phenylalanine or tryptophan, so it likely arises from a read error. The DNA is left out, because the CDR3 cannot be placed on it with certainty; the CDR3 is given as TCRdb lists it. The chain links TRBV5-1 to TRBJ1-2; the table's D call TRBD1 went unverified against the DNA. The CDR3 is 11 amino acids long, termini counted. Germline CDR1 reads SGHRS; CDR2 reads YFSETQ. The CDR3 here is CASSLSDRVRL.

The J gene is TRBJ1-1, the V gene TRBV27; the match to TRBD1 covers 7 bases. Germline V gene lookup returns CDR1 MNHEY and CDR2 SMNVEV (reference sequence). V lost 6 bases, J lost 1 base, and 5 bases stayed unmatched. The CDR3 sequence is 14 residues long. The CDR3 spells CASRSNRGNTEAFF. In DNA form, the CDR3 reads TGTGCCAGCAGATCTAACAGGGGGAACACTGAAGCTTTCTTT.

The chain joins TRBV7-3 to TRBJ2-1; TRBD2 matches at 7 bases. With V trimmed by 0 bases and J by 3 bases, 2 bases remained unmatched. The CDR3 has 15 amino acids. Germline assignment: CDR1 SGHTA and CDR2 FQGTGA. The CDR3 DNA is TGTGCCAGCAGCTTAACCGGGAGGCTCTACAATGAGCAGTTCTTC. Residues: CASSLTGRLYNEQFF.

The chain links TRBV5-1 to TRBJ1-4; 7 bases agree with TRBD1. The V and J ends lost 3 bases and 7 bases, in that order; junction bases with no gene match: 12. The germline gives CDR1 SGHRS, CDR2 YFSETQ. The CDR3 consists of 16 residues. CDR3: CASSSSPGTVGEKLFF. CDR3 DNA sequence: TGCGCCAGCAGCTCGAGTCCCGGGACAGTCGGTGAAAAACTGTTTTTT.

The chain uses TRBV28 and TRBJ1-1, with D possibly being TRBD1 (5 bases). The CDR3 spans 17 residues. The germline CDR1 and CDR2 sequences are MDHEN and SYDVKM. The ends were cut back, 5 bases at V and 4 bases at J, with 23 bases in the middle. The CDR3 is CASSPRDYSPVGTEAFF. The CDR3 region has the DNA TGTGCCAGCAGTCCCCGGGACTACTCCCCCGTGGGCACTGAAGCTTTCTTT. Variable domain in full (rest from reference TRBV28 and TRBJ1-1): DVKVTQSSRYLVKRTGEKVFLECVQDMDHENMFWYRQDPGLGLRLIYFSYDVKMKEKGDIPEGYSVSREKKERFSLILESASTNQTSMYLCASSPRDYSPVGTEAFFGQGTRLTVV.

Only one count was recorded for this clone. The chain combines TRBV28 with TRBJ1-2; no clear D gene. Between the trimmed V and J ends, which lost 9 bases and 8 bases, there was a span of 16 bases. Germline values: CDR1 MDHEN, CDR2 SYDVKM. The CDR3 runs 12 residues. CDR3 loop: CARQDPAGGYTF. Written as DNA, the CDR3 is TGTGCCAGGCAGGACCCTGCGGGAGGCTACACCTTC.

The genes are TRBV5-1 and TRBJ2-1; no clear D gene. CDR1 and CDR2 from the germline V gene are SGHRS and YFSETQ. This CDR3 is built from 14 residues. V lost 5 bases and J 1 base, leaving 10 bases between the germline ends. The CDR3 DNA follows: TGCGCCAGCAGTGGAGCGCCATCCTACAATGAGCAGTTCTTC. Residues: CASSGAPSYNEQFF.